Here is one T cell receptor (beta chain) with its context. What it binds is unknown. The entry originates in a study of T cell responses to AZD1222 COVID-19 vaccine. Study-wide context: Researchers grouped second doses given at about 4 or about 12 weeks into one pool.

Clones were sequenced by immunoSEQ multiplex PCR, and TCRdb holds only the in-frame ones, with some missing. The sample lists around 90,000 clones; 86% were seen once. Study-wide results and limits: Mostly white British, mostly female donors; authors suggested clonal diversity may be underestimated. Just a handful of people given AZD1222 tested seropositive at baseline. Repertoire sampling occurred only after the peak T cell response.

Germline CDR1 reads LGHNA; CDR2 reads YSLEER. The CDR3 sequence is 13 residues long. The germline V and J ends were trimmed by 5 bases and 5 bases, with 7 bases remaining between them. The sample consisted of peripheral blood, taken on day 0 of AZD1222 vaccination. The source is an adult in good health. The chain recombines TRBV4-3 with TRBJ1-6; D might be TRBD1 (5 bases). CDR3 loop: CASSLQDNSPLHF. As DNA, the CDR3 is TGCGCCAGCAGCTTACAGGATAATTCACCCCTCCACTTT.